Listed below are T cell receptor beta chains from one sample, sequenced in a study of cytomegalovirus exposure and HLA in healthy donors. Measured with immunoSEQ multiplex PCR; TCRdb has only the in-frame clones, and not every one. The data show 100,000 to 150,000 clones, with around 80% seen just once and about 1.8% held by the top ten. Sequencing used PBMCs. The receptors come from a woman aged 40 to 55 in good health and CMV-seronegative. CDR3s include the opening cysteine and the closing phenylalanine or tryptophan.

cdr3_aa	v_call	j_call
CASSQQGHLNTGELFF	TRBV4-1	TRBJ2-2
CASSQSYPPNTEAFF	TRBV23-1	TRBJ1-1
CASSLEGNTGELFF	TRBV28	TRBJ2-2
CASSLNGGYGRNTEAFF	TRBV7-3	TRBJ1-1
CAWSVGQGDEAFF	TRBV30	TRBJ1-1
CASSLSSTSGVPYEQYF	TRBV27	TRBJ2-7
CASSPGSLGEQYF	TRBV5-4	TRBJ2-7
CASSLLAGTPAEQYF	TRBV5-1	TRBJ2-7
CASSLGHLGEQYF	TRBV7-9	TRBJ2-7
CASSQGRRQGSGGYTF	TRBV4-2	TRBJ1-2
CASSPVRGGRQSTDTQYF	TRBV11-2	TRBJ2-3
CASSPGGEAYEQYF	TRBV9	TRBJ2-7
CASRQGQGTDTQYF	TRBV5-1	TRBJ2-3
CASSLGRNYGYTF	TRBV7-8	TRBJ1-2
CASRLSTGKNTEAFF	TRBV28	TRBJ1-1